This TCR beta chain comes out of a study of blood T cell repertoires in COVID-19. Original analysis: Reference gene primer amplification in the assay estimated nucleated cell counts. Data came from immunoSEQ multiplex PCR; TCRdb stores just in-frame clones and leaves some out. The DNA gave D and trimming, while V, J and clone size come from that table. The data show about 80,000 clones, about 87% seen once. The receptor comes from a woman of 80 years or more with acute or convalescent COVID-19. Sequencing was carried out using peripheral blood.

DNA of the CDR3: TGTGCCATCAGTGAGTCGGAGCGGGGGGCCGGGAATGAGCAGTTCTTC. Translation: CAISESERGAGNEQFF. The V gene is TRBV10-3, the J gene TRBJ2-1, with 9 nucleotides matching TRBD2. This CDR3 contains 16 residues. The germline gives CDR1 ENHRY, CDR2 SYGVKD. The J segment lost 7 bases and the V segment lost 0 bases, leaving 7 bases of the junction unmatched.